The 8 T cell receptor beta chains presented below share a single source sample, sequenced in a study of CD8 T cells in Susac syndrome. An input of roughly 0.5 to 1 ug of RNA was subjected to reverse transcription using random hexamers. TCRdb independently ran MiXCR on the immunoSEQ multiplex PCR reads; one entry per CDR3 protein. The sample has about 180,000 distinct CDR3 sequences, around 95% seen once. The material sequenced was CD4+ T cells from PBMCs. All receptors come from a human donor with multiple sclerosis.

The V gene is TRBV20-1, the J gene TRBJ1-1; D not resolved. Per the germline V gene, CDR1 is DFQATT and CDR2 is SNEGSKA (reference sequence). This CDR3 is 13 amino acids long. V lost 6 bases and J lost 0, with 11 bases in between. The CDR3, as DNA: TGCAGTGCCCCTGAGAGATTGAACACTGAAGCTTTCTTT. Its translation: CSAPERLNTEAFF.

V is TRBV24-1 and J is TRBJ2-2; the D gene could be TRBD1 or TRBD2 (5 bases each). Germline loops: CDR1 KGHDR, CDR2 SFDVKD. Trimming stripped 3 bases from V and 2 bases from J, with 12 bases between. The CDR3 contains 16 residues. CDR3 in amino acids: CATSDAGSGNTGELFF. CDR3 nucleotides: TGTGCCACCAGTGATGCAGGGAGCGGCAACACCGGGGAGCTGTTTTTT.

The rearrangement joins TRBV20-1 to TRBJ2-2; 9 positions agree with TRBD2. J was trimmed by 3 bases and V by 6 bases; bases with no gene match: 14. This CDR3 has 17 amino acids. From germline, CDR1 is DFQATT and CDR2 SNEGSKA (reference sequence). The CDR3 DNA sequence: TGCAGTGCATACCAGCTGGGTAGCGGGGGATACACCGGGGAGCTGTTTTTT. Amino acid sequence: CSAYQLGSGGYTGELFF.

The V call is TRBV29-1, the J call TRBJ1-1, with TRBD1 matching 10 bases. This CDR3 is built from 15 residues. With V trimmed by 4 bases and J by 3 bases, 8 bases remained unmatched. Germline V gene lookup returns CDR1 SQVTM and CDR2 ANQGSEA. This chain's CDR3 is CSVVRQGAKDTEAFF. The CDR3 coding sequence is TGCAGCGTTGTCCGACAGGGGGCTAAGGACACTGAAGCTTTCTTT.

The CDR3 DNA reads as TGCAGCGAAGGGACAGGGGCTAGCACAGATACGCAGTATTTT. It encodes CSEGTGASTDTQYF. This chain links TRBV29-1 with TRBJ2-3; TRBD1 matches at 10 bases. This CDR3 comprises 14 residues. Germline V gene data show CDR1 as SQVTM and CDR2 as ANQGSEA. The V and J ends lost 7 bases and 0 bases, in that order; junction bases with no gene match: 4.

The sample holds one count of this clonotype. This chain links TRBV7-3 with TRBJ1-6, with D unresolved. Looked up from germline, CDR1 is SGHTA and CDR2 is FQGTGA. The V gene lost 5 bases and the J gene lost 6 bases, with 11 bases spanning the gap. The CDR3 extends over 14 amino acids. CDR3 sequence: CASSRGQRNSPLHF. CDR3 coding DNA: TGTGCCAGCAGCCGCGGGCAGCGTAATTCACCCCTCCACTTT.

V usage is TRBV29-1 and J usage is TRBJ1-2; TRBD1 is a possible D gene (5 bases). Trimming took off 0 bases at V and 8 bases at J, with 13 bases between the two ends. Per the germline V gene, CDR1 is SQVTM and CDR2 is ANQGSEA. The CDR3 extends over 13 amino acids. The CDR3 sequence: CSVEDRGRRGYTF. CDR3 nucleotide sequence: TGCAGCGTTGAAGATAGGGGCAGGCGGGGCTACACCTTC.

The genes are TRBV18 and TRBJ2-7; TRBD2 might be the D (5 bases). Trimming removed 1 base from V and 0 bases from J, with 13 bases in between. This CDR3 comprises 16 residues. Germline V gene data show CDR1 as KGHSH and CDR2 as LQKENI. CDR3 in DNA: TGTGCCAGCTCACCACGAGAACGGGAAAGCTCCTACGAGCAGTACTTC. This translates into CASSPRERESSYEQYF.